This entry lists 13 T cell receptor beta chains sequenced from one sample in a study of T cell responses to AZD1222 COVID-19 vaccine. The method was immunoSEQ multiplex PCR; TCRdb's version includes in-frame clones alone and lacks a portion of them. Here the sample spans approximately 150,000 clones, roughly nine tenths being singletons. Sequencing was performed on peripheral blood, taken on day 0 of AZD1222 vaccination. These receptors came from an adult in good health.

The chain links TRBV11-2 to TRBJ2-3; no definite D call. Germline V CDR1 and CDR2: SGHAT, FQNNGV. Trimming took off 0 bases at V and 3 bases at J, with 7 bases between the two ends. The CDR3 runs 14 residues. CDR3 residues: CASSLEGPTDTQYF. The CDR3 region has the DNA TGTGCCAGCAGCTTAGAAGGGCCGACAGATACGCAGTATTTT. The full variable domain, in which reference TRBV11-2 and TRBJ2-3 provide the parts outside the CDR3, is EAGVAQSPRYKIIEKRQSVAFWCNPISGHATLYWYQQILGQGPKLLIQFQNNGVVDDSQLPKDRFSAERLKGVDSTLKIQPAKLEDSAVYLCASSLEGPTDTQYFGPGTRLTVL.

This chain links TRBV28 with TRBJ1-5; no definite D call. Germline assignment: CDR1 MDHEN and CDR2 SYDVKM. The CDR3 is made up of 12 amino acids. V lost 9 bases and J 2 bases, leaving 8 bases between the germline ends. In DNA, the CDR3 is TGTGCCAGTACAAACGGCAATCAGCCCCAGCATTTT. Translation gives CASTNGNQPQHF. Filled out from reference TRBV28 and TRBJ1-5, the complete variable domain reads DVKVTQSSRYLVKRTGEKVFLECVQDMDHENMFWYRQDPGLGLRLIYFSYDVKMKEKGDIPEGYSVSREKKERFSLILESASTNQTSMYLCASTNGNQPQHFGDGTRLSIL.

CDR3 sequence reads: CAWIQGWGQFF. The CDR3 bases are TGTGCCTGGATTCAGGGATGGGGGCAGTTCTTC. The V call is TRBV30, the J call TRBJ2-1, with a tentative D call TRBD1 (5 bases). The V end lost 4 bases, the J end lost 12 bases, and 13 bases lay between the germline ends. This CDR3 contains 11 residues. In germline, CDR1 is GTSNPN, CDR2 SVGIG (reference sequence).

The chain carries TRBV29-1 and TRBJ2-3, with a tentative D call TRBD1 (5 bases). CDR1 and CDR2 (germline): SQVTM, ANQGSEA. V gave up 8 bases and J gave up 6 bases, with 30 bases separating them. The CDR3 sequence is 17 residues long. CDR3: CSPYSPGSIRPGDTQYF. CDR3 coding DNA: TGCAGCCCCTATTCCCCAGGGTCTATACGACCAGGGGATACGCAGTATTTT.

The CDR3 spells CASSGDRWGAAFYGYTF. As DNA, the CDR3 is TGTGCCAGCAGTGGGGACCGGTGGGGGGCTGCTTTCTATGGCTACACCTTC. This sequence joins TRBV28 and TRBJ1-2; the D gene is possibly TRBD1 (6 bases). With 5 bases removed from V and 4 bases from J, the gap between germline ends came to 23 bases. Germline V gives CDR1 MDHEN, CDR2 SYDVKM. The length of the CDR3 is 17 residues.

CDR3 coding DNA: TGCGCCAGCAGCGTTAGGACAGGGGGCCATTCACCCCTCCACTTT. Protein: CASSVRTGGHSPLHF. This chain uses TRBV5-1 with TRBJ1-6; the match to TRBD1 covers 11 bases. Germline-derived CDR1 and CDR2 are SGHRS and YFSETQ. V lost 4 bases, J lost 8 bases, and 5 bases stayed unmatched. CDR3 length equals 15 residues.

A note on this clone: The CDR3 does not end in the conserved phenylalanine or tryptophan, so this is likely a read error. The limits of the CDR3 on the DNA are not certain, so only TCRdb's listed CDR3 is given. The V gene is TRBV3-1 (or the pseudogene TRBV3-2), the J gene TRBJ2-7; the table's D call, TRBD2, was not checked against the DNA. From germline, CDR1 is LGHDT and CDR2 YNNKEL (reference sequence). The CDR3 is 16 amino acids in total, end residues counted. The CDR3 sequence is CASSQNVINQLAGGDI.

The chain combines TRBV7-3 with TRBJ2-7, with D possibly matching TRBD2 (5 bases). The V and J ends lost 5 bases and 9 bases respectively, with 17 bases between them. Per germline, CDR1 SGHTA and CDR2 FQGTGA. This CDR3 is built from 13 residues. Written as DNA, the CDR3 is TGTGCCAGCAGCCCCCGAACCGAGGGTGCGCAGTACTTC. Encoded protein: CASSPRTEGAQYF. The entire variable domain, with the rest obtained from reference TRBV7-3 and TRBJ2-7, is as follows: GAGVSQTPSNKVTEKGKYVELRCDPISGHTALYWYRQSLGQGPEFLIYFQGTGAADDSGLPNDRFFAVRPEGSVSTLKIQRTERGDSAVYLCASSPRTEGAQYFGPGTRLTVT.

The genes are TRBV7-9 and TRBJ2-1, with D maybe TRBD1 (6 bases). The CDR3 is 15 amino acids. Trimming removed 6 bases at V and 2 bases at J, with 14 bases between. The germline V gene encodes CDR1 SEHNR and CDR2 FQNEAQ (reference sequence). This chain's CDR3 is CASRIVGTTYNEQFF. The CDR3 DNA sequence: TGTGCCAGCAGAATAGTGGGGACAACCTACAATGAGCAGTTCTTC.

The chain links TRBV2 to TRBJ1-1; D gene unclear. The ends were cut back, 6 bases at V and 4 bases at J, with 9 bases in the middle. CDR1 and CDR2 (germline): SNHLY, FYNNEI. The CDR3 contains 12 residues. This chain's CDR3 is CASRVSATEAFF. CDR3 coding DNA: TGTGCCAGCAGAGTAAGTGCCACTGAAGCTTTCTTT.

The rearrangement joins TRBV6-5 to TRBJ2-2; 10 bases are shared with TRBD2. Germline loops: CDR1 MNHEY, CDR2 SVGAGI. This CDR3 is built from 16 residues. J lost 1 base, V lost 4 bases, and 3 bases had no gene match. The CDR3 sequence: CASSSPSGGNTGELFF. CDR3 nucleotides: TGTGCCAGCAGTTCGCCTAGCGGGGGGAACACCGGGGAGCTGTTTTTT.

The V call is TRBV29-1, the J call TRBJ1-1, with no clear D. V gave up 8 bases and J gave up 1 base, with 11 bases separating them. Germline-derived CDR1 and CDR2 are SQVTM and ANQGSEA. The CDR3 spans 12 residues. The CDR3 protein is CSLLRTNTEAFF. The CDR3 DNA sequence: TGCAGCTTGCTCAGGACGAACACTGAAGCTTTCTTT.

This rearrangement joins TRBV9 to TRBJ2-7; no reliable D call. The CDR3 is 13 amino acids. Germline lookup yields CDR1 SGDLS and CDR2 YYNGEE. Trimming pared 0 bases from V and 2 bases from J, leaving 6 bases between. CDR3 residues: CASSVGSAYEQYF. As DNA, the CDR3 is TGTGCCAGCAGCGTAGGCAGCGCCTACGAGCAGTACTTC.